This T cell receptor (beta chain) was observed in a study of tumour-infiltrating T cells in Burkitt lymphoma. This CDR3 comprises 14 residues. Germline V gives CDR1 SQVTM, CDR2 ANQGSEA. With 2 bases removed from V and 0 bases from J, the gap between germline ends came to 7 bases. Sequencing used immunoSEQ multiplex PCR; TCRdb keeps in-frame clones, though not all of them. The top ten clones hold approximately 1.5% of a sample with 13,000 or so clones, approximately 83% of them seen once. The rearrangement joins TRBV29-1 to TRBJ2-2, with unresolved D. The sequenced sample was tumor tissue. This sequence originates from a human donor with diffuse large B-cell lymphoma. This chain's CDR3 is CSVEPGSNTGELFF. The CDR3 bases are TGCAGCGTTGAACCGGGTTCGAACACCGGGGAGCTGTTTTTT.